This T cell receptor beta chain was documented in a study of beta chain features in type 1 diabetes. As for the study in general: On cell yields, gender and age, patients and healthy donors were similar. Over 85,000,000 sorted cells were examined across all samples.

Naive, central memory, regulatory and stem cell-like memory cells within the CD4+ compartment were sorted using CD45RO/CCR7/CD25/CD127/CD95/CD27. Sorting gave populations that all exceeded 98% purity. Germline V gives CDR1 MNHNY, CDR2 SVGAGI (reference sequence). The CDR3 has 16 residues. The V and J ends lost 8 bases and 3 bases respectively, with 22 bases between them. The study reverse transcribed the entire isolated RNA, so it sequenced expressed TCRB transcripts. Profiling relied on immunoSEQ multiplex PCR, and the TCRdb table lists in-frame clones only, not all of them. The sample yields 400,000 to 500,000 clones, approximately 15% seen once.

The receptor was derived from a man younger than 45 in good health. This chain connects TRBV6-6 to TRBJ2-5; D is unresolved. Sequences were obtained from naive CD4+ T cells from blood. CDR3 nucleotide sequence: TGTGCCAGCCTCCCCCACCCACCTTTCCGAAAAGAGACCCAGTACTTC. Amino acid sequence: CASLPHPPFRKETQYF.